This TCR beta chain is drawn from a study of vaccination and CD4 T cells after COVID-19. Study background: Control cultures were given a CEFX pool, an HIV-1 Nef pool, or no peptide. Study results and caveats: SARS-CoV-2-reactive clonotypes showed a nonsignificant median rise from approximately 21 to 40.

Treatment here: approximately nine-day PBMC culture with coronavirus spike peptide pools or control peptides (ViraFEST assay). V lost 3 bases to trimming and J lost 7 bases, with 13 bases between them. The CDR3 runs to 14 residues. Germline lookup yields CDR1 MDHEN and CDR2 SYDVKM. About this clonotype itself: Its antigen remains unidentified.

Once obtained from cultured CD4+ T cells, the DNA was sequenced using the Oncomine TCR Beta short-read assay. TCRdb independently ran MiXCR on the PCR reads; one entry per CDR3 protein. The table includes approximately 24,000 distinct CDR3 sequences, approximately 64% detected once. The specimen was CD4+ T cells from blood, cultured in vitro, collected after SARS-CoV-2 vaccination. The chain combines TRBV28 with TRBJ1-5; D is uncertain. This receptor was obtained from a human donor who received a COVID-19 vaccine. The CDR3: CASSFMRARQPQHF. CDR3 bases: TGTGCCAGCAGTTTTATGAGGGCCCGCCAGCCCCAGCATTTT.